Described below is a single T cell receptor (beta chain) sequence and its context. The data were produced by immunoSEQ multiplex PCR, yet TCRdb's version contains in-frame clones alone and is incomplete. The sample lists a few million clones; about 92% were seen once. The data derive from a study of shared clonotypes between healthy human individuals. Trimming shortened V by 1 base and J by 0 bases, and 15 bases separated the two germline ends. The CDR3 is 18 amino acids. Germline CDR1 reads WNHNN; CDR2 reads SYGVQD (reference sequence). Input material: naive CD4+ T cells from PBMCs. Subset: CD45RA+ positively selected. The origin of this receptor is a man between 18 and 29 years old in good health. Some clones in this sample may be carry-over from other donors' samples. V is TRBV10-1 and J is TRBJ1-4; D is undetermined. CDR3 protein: CASSELGATHATNEKLFF. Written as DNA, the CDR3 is TGCGCCAGCAGTGAGTTAGGAGCTACCCATGCAACTAATGAAAAACTGTTTTTT.